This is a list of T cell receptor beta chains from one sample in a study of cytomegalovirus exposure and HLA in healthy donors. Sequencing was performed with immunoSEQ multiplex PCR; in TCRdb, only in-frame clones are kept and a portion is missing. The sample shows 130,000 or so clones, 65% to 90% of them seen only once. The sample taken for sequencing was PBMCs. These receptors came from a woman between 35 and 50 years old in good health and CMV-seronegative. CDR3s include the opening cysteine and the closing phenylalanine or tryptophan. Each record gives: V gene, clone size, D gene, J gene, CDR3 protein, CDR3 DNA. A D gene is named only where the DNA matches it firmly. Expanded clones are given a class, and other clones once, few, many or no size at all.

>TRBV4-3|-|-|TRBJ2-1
CASSQEDTYNEQFF
TGCGCCAGCAGCCAAGAGGACACCTACAATGAGCAGTTCTTC
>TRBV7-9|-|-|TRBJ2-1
CASSLAAVQFF
TGTGCCAGCAGCTTAGCAGCTGTGCAGTTCTTC
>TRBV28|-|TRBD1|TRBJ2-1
CASSSLGQGGNEQFF
TGTGCCAGCAGTTCGCTAGGACAGGGGGGGAATGAGCAGTTCTTC
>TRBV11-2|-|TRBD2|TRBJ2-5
CASSLDQLAGGVQETQYF
TGTGCCAGCAGCTTAGATCAACTAGCGGGAGGGGTACAAGAGACCCAGTACTTC
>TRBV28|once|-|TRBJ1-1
CASSRTSGNTEAFF
TGTGCCAGCAGCAGAACCTCAGGGAACACTGAAGCTTTCTTT
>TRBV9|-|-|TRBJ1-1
CASSASGVGNTEAFF
TGTGCCAGCAGCGCCTCGGGGGTGGGGAACACTGAAGCTTTCTTT
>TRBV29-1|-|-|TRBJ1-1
CSVTALQNTEAFF
TGCAGCGTTACAGCCCTACAGAACACTGAAGCTTTCTTT
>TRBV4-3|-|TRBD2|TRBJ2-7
CASSQHTSGGSYEQYF
TGCGCCAGCAGCCAGCACACTAGCGGGGGTTCCTACGAGCAGTACTTC
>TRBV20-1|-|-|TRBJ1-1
CSAREATEAFF
TGCAGTGCTAGAGAGGCTACTGAAGCTTTCTTT
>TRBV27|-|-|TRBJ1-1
CASVAGTEAFF
TGTGCCAGTGTCGCGGGCACTGAAGCTTTCTTT
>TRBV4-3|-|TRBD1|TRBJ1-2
CASSQDTAGGYGYTF
TGCGCCAGCAGCCAAGATACAGCAGGGGGCTATGGCTACACCTTC
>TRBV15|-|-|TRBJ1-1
CATSTESNTEAFF
TGTGCCACCAGTACGGAGTCGAACACTGAAGCTTTCTTT
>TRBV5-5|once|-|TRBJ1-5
CASSPAGGNQPQHF
TGTGCCAGCAGCCCCGCGGGGGGAAATCAGCCCCAGCATTTT
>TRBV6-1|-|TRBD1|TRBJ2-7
CASSPDRGTYEQYF
TGTGCCAGCAGCCCGGACAGGGGGACCTACGAGCAGTACTTC
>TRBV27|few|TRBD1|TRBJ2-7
CASRTGPEQYF
TGTGCCAGCAGGACAGGGCCCGAGCAGTACTTC
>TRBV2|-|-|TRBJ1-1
CASSVQLNTEAFF
TGTGCCAGCAGTGTTCAGTTAAACACTGAAGCTTTCTTT
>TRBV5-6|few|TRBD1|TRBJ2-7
CASSNDRGPRYEQYF
TGTGCCAGCAGCAACGACAGGGGGCCCCGCTACGAGCAGTACTTC
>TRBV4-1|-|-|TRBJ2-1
CASSHIADSYNEQFF
TGCGCCAGCAGCCATATAGCGGATTCCTACAATGAGCAGTTCTTC
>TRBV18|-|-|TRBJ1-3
CASSPPTDSGNTIYF
TGTGCCAGCTCACCACCGACAGACTCTGGAAACACCATATATTTT
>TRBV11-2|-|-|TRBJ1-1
CASSSSQGWNTEAFF
TGTGCCAGCAGCTCAAGCCAGGGTTGGAACACTGAAGCTTTCTTT
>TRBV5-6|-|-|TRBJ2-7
CASSPWGPPLEQYF
TGTGCCAGCAGCCCCTGGGGCCCTCCACTGGAGCAGTACTTC
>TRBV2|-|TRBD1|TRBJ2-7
CASLGGRGQFEQYF
TGTGCTTCACTGGGAGGCAGGGGGCAATTCGAGCAGTACTTC
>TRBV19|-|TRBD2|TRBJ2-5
CASSFNSGGKETQYF
TGTGCCAGTAGCTTTAACTCCGGGGGGAAAGAGACCCAGTACTTC
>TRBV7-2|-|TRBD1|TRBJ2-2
CASSLAPGQGFDANTGELFF
TGTGCCAGCAGCTTAGCACCGGGACAGGGATTTGACGCGAACACCGGGGAGCTGTTTTTT
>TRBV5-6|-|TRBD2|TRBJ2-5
CASSLGLAGETQYF
TGTGCCAGCAGCTTGGGACTAGCTGGTGAGACCCAGTACTTC
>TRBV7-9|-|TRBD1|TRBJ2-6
CASAPRGQALSGANVLTF
TGTGCCAGCGCACCACGGGGACAGGCCCTCTCTGGGGCCAACGTCCTGACTTTC
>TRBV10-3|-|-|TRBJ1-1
CAISERGWAFF
TGTGCCATCAGTGAAAGGGGATGGGCTTTCTTT
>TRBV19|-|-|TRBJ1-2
CASSPGGNYGYTF
TGTGCCAGTAGCCCGGGAGGGAACTATGGCTACACCTTC
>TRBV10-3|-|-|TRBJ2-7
CAISESPGNYEQYF
TGTGCCATCAGTGAGTCCCCAGGGAACTACGAGCAGTACTTC
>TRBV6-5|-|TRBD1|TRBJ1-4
CASSYERGLEKLFF
TGTGCCAGCAGTTACGAGAGGGGGCTTGAAAAACTGTTTTTT
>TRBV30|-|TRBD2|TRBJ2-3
CAWTSGGALTDTQYF
TGTGCCTGGACTAGCGGGGGGGCTTTGACAGATACGCAGTATTTT
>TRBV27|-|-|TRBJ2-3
CASSLAVTDTQYF
TGTGCCAGCAGTTTGGCCGTCACAGATACGCAGTATTTT
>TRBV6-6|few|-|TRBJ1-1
CASSLMNTEAFF
TGTGCCAGCAGTTTAATGAACACTGAAGCTTTCTTT
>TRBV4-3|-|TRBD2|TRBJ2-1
CASSQDWLAGGEEQFF
TGCGCCAGCAGCCAAGATTGGCTAGCGGGAGGGGAGGAGCAGTTCTTC
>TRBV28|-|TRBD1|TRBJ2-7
CASSAPGQGSYEQYF
TGTGCCAGCAGTGCTCCGGGACAGGGGTCGTACGAGCAGTACTTC
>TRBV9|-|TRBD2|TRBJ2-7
CASSPLAGEDSAQYF
TGTGCCAGCAGCCCCCTAGCGGGGGAGGACTCCGCGCAGTACTTC
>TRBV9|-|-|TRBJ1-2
CASSVGVFRGYTF
TGTGCCAGCAGCGTAGGAGTATTCAGGGGCTACACCTTC
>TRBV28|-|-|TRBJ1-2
CASSLYQGNYGYTF
TGTGCCAGCAGTCTTTATCAGGGAAACTATGGCTACACCTTC
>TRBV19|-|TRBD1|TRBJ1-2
CASIGTEAYGYTF
TGTGCCAGTATTGGGACAGAGGCCTATGGCTACACCTTC
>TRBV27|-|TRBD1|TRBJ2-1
CASSPRTGPYNEQFF
TGTGCCAGCAGTCCCCGGACAGGCCCCTACAATGAGCAGTTCTTC
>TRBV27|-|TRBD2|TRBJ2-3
CASSAGLAGGYGADTQYF
TGTGCCAGCAGTGCGGGACTAGCGGGAGGATATGGGGCAGATACGCAGTATTTT
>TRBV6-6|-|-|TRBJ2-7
CASSTRQPYEQYF
TGTGCCAGCAGTACTCGACAGCCGTACGAGCAGTACTTC
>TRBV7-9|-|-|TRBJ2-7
CASSLGSGFYEQYF
TGTGCCAGCAGCTTAGGATCGGGATTCTACGAGCAGTACTTC
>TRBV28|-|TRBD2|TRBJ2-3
CATGLAGAQDTQYF
TGTGCCACGGGACTAGCGGGGGCCCAAGATACGCAGTATTTT
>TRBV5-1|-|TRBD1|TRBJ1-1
CASSSTGTENTEAFF
TGCGCCAGCAGCTCTACCGGGACAGAGAACACTGAAGCTTTCTTT
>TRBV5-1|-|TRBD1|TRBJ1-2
CASSSRPPGQEIPLVGYTF
TGCGCCAGCAGCTCCCGTCCACCGGGACAGGAAATTCCACTGGTCGGCTACACCTTC
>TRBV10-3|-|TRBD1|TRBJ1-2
CAISLRDRGDYGYTF
TGTGCCATCAGCCTCCGGGACAGGGGGGACTATGGCTACACCTTC
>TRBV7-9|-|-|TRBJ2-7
CASSAKGPYEQYF
TGTGCCAGCAGCGCAAAGGGGCCCTACGAGCAGTACTTC
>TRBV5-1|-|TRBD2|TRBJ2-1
CASSSGTSGRSKNEQFF
TGCGCCAGCAGCTCCGGGACTAGCGGGAGGTCAAAAAATGAGCAGTTCTTC
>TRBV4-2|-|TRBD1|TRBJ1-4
CASSPLIKEGAQNNEKLFF
TGTGCCAGCAGCCCCCTAATTAAAGAGGGGGCGCAGAATAATGAAAAACTGTTTTTT
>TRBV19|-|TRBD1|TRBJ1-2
CASNPGTGNGYTF
TGTGCCAGTAACCCCGGGACAGGGAACGGCTACACCTTC
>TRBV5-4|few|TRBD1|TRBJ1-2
CASSLTGGSGYTF
TGTGCCAGCAGCTTGACAGGGGGCAGTGGCTACACCTTC
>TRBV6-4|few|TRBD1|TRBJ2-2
CASSDSTTGSAGELFF
TGTGCCAGCAGTGACTCGACGACAGGGAGCGCCGGGGAGCTGTTTTTT